The 26 T cell receptor beta chains below come from one sample, sequenced in a study of shared clonotypes between healthy human individuals. Terminally differentiated effector memory CD45RA+ cells were left out of the naive CD8 fraction, which was CD45RO-negative and positively selected for CCR7. The method was immunoSEQ multiplex PCR; TCRdb's version includes in-frame clones alone and lacks a portion of them. The sample lists roughly 2.1 million clones, 90% to 95% occurring once. Sequenced sample: naive CD8+ T cells from PBMCs. These receptor sequences come from a man aged 18 to 29 in good health. Some clones in this sample may be carry-over from other donors' samples.

The DNA of the CDR3 is TGTGCCAGCAGAGGCGAGGGGCAGAGCTCCTACAATGAGCAGTTCTTC. It is translated as CASRGEGQSSYNEQFF. This sequence joins TRBV7-9 and TRBJ2-1; D tentatively fits TRBD1 or TRBD2 (5 bases each). Trimming stripped 6 bases from V and 0 bases from J, with 15 bases between. This CDR3 is built from 16 residues. From germline, CDR1 is SEHNR and CDR2 FQNEAQ (reference sequence). The variable domain in full, completed from reference TRBV7-9 and TRBJ2-1, reads DTGVSQNPRHKITKRGQNVTFRCDPISEHNRLYWYRQTLGQGPEFLTYFQNEAQLEKSRLLSDRFSAERPKGSFSTLEIQRTEQGDSAMYLCASRGEGQSSYNEQFFGPGTRLTVL.

The chain has TRBV19 and TRBJ1-5, with D unresolved. V was trimmed by 1 base and J by 1 base, leaving 14 bases between them. Germline CDR1 LNHDA, CDR2 SQIVND (reference sequence). This CDR3 is 17 amino acids long. CDR3 nucleotide sequence: TGTGCCAGTAGTATAGGATTACCCGCCGGGAGCAATCAGCCCCAGCATTTT. It codes for CASSIGLPAGSNQPQHF.

This sequence joins TRBV29-1 and TRBJ2-7; D may correspond to TRBD1 or TRBD2 (5 bases each). Per the germline V gene, CDR1 is SQVTM and CDR2 is ANQGSEA. The V gene lost 7 bases and the J gene lost 4 bases, with 17 bases spanning the gap. CDR3 length: 13 residues. The CDR3 is CSAAMTEGYEQYF. As DNA, the CDR3 is TGCAGCGCAGCGATGACAGAGGGATACGAGCAGTACTTC.

V and J are TRBV2 and TRBJ2-5; TRBD2 matches 7 bases. The CDR3 is 18 amino acids. V gave up 8 bases and J gave up 2 bases; unmatched junction bases: 20. CDR1 and CDR2 (germline): SNHLY, FYNNEI. CDR3 region: CASRRDYSLGGVQETQYF. The CDR3 region has the DNA TGTGCCAGCCGTCGGGACTACTCATTAGGCGGAGTACAAGAGACCCAGTACTTC.

The chain has TRBV4-3 and TRBJ1-2, with D unresolved. This CDR3 has 13 residues. With 0 bases removed from V and 8 bases from J, the gap between germline ends came to 10 bases. Germline-derived CDR1 and CDR2 are LGHNA and YSLEER. CDR3 sequence: CASSQDQGKGYTF. The CDR3 nucleotides read TGCGCCAGCAGCCAAGACCAAGGGAAAGGCTACACCTTC.

The chain combines TRBV28 with TRBJ2-5, with D perhaps TRBD1 or TRBD2 (6 bases each). There are 15 residues in the CDR3. Germline V gene data show CDR1 as MDHEN and CDR2 as SYDVKM. Trimming removed 6 bases from V and 4 bases from J, with 18 bases in between. This CDR3 reads CASRDRGARGETQYF. The CDR3 region has the DNA TGTGCCAGCAGGGATAGGGGGGCGCGGGGAGAGACCCAGTACTTC.

V is TRBV21-1 and J is TRBJ2-6; TRBD2 was called by the table and not checked on the DNA. TRBV21-1 is shown as a pseudogene. This CDR3 is built from 19 residues. CDR3 in DNA: TGTGCCAGCAGCAAAGTAGGACTAACGACGCACTCTGGGGCCAACGTCCTGACTTTC. Its translation is CASSKVGLTTHSGANVLTF.

The genes are TRBV11-2 and TRBJ2-2; possibly TRBD1 for D (5 bases). Germline lookup yields CDR1 SGHAT and CDR2 FQNNGV. CDR3 length: 15 amino acids. Trimming cost V 3 bases and J 0 bases, with 8 bases left between them. CDR3 nucleotides: TGTGCCAGCAGCTTTCAGGGCACGAACACCGGGGAGCTGTTTTTT. Translated: CASSFQGTNTGELFF.

The genes are TRBV28 and TRBJ2-5; D unclear. Germline V CDR1 and CDR2: MDHEN, SYDVKM. Trimming removed 6 bases at V and 3 bases at J, with 11 bases between. The CDR3 has 13 residues. CDR3 bases: TGTGCCAGCAGGCACAGCCCGAAAGAGACCCAGTACTTC. This encodes CASRHSPKETQYF. The full variable domain, completed using reference TRBV28 and TRBJ2-5, is DVKVTQSSRYLVKRTGEKVFLECVQDMDHENMFWYRQDPGLGLRLIYFSYDVKMKEKGDIPEGYSVSREKKERFSLILESASTNQTSMYLCASRHSPKETQYFGPGTRLLVL.

This chain uses TRBV4-1 with TRBJ2-3; a possible D gene is TRBD1 (6 bases). The germline V gene has CDR1 MGHRA and CDR2 YSYEKL. The CDR3 length is 15 residues. Trimming removed 2 bases from V and 5 bases from J, with 14 bases in between. DNA for the CDR3: TGCGCCAGCAGCCAACTTCCGGGACAAAAAGATACGCAGTATTTT. Translating it yields CASSQLPGQKDTQYF.

J is TRBJ2-1 and V is TRBV27; tentatively, D is TRBD2 (6 bases). V lost 5 bases and J 8 bases, leaving 16 bases between the germline ends. CDR3 length: 14 amino acids. Germline V lookup: CDR1 MNHEY, CDR2 SMNVEV (reference sequence). The CDR3 is CASSPLGGTDEQFF. DNA for the CDR3: TGTGCCAGCAGTCCCCTCGGGGGTACCGATGAGCAGTTCTTC.

This chain connects TRBV10-1 to TRBJ2-3; 8 bases match TRBD2. The CDR3 is 16 residues long. The junction had 4 bases not matched to a gene; V was cut back by 0 bases and J by 2 bases. Per germline, CDR1 WNHNN and CDR2 SYGVQD (reference sequence). CDR3 sequence reads: CASSESTSVYTDTQYF. DNA for the CDR3: TGCGCCAGCAGTGAGTCGACTAGCGTCTACACAGATACGCAGTATTTT.

This chain uses TRBV10-3 with TRBJ2-2, with 10 bases fitting TRBD2. In germline, CDR1 is ENHRY, CDR2 SYGVKD. J was trimmed by 6 bases and V by 0 bases; bases with no gene match: 4. There are 16 residues in the CDR3. The CDR3 loop is CAISESEAGGAGELFF. The DNA of the CDR3 is TGTGCCATCAGTGAGTCGGAAGCGGGAGGGGCCGGGGAGCTGTTTTTT.

The V gene is TRBV7-9, the J gene TRBJ2-7, with TRBD1 matching over 9 bases. Germline V gene data show CDR1 as SEHNR and CDR2 as FQNEAQ (reference sequence). The junction had 3 bases not matched to a gene; V was cut back by 5 bases and J by 4 bases. The CDR3 extends over 13 amino acids. CDR3 nucleotide sequence: TGTGCCAGCAGCCGGGACAGGGTTTACGAGCAGTACTTC. Protein sequence: CASSRDRVYEQYF.

The chain is built from TRBV10-3 and TRBJ2-5; TRBD2 matches 11 bases. CDR1 and CDR2 from the germline V gene are ENHRY and SYGVKD. CDR3 length equals 17 residues. V shed 0 bases, J shed 2 bases, and the junction held 5 bases outside the gene matches. The CDR3 DNA follows: TGTGCCATCAGTGAGTCACTAGCGGGAGAAAGGCAAGAGACCCAGTACTTC. Residues: CAISESLAGERQETQYF.

This clone has more than one count but fewer than ten. The chain uses TRBV29-1 and TRBJ1-1; D is unresolved. V shed 7 bases and J shed 3 bases, with 15 bases lying between them. CDR1 and CDR2 (germline): SQVTM, ANQGSEA. This CDR3 has 13 residues. The CDR3 reads CSGSVAGDTEAFF. CDR3 sequence (DNA): TGCAGCGGTTCCGTCGCTGGGGACACTGAAGCTTTCTTT.

This clone was observed a handful of times. V gene TRBV6-1 combines with J gene TRBJ1-5; 9 bases align to TRBD1. Germline CDR1 and CDR2: MNHNS and SASEGT. The length of the CDR3 is 16 residues. J lost 4 bases, V lost 2 bases, and 6 bases had no gene match. The chain's CDR3 is CASSERTGVVNQPQHF. The CDR3 DNA reads as TGTGCCAGCAGTGAACGGACAGGGGTCGTTAATCAGCCCCAGCATTTT.

This chain uses TRBV5-6 with TRBJ2-1, with TRBD1 matching 7 bases. Germline assignment: CDR1 SGHDT and CDR2 YYEEEE. This CDR3 is 16 amino acids long. V trimming: 3 bases; J trimming: 9 bases; junction bases outside the gene matches: 15. The CDR3 DNA reads TGTGCCAGCAGCTCGAATACGGACAGGTTCGCAGCTGAGCAGTTCTTC. It translates to CASSSNTDRFAAEQFF.

The chain has TRBV4-1 and TRBJ2-7, with unresolved D. The CDR3 extends over 12 amino acids. Germline V gives CDR1 MGHRA, CDR2 YSYEKL. The ends were cut back, 0 bases at V and 7 bases at J, with 7 bases in the middle. The CDR3: CASSQEGVEQYF. The CDR3 DNA sequence: TGCGCCAGCAGCCAAGAAGGAGTAGAGCAGTACTTC.

V and J are TRBV9 and TRBJ2-5; 12 bases match TRBD2. Germline V gene sequence: CDR1 SGDLS, CDR2 YYNGEE. J gave up 4 bases and V 3 bases, and 7 bases lay outside the gene matches. CDR3 size: 16 residues. This chain's CDR3 is CASSEGLAGLLETQYF. The CDR3 DNA is TGTGCCAGCAGCGAAGGACTAGCGGGATTGCTAGAGACCCAGTACTTC.

This rearrangement joins TRBV28 to TRBJ1-5, with D unresolved. The CDR3 has 14 amino acids. Germline V gene lookup returns CDR1 MDHEN and CDR2 SYDVKM. V lost 1 base and J lost 9, with 13 bases in between. The CDR3 bases are TGTGCCAGCAGTTTATTTGCAGGAAAGGGGCCCCAGCATTTT. It encodes CASSLFAGKGPQHF.

The chain links TRBV30 to TRBJ1-6; the D is unclear. Deletions cut 1 base from V and 9 bases from J, with 10 bases between. CDR3 size: 13 residues. In germline, CDR1 is GTSNPN, CDR2 SVGIG (reference sequence). The CDR3 here is CAWSDLGSSPLHF. In nucleotides, the CDR3 is TGTGCCTGGAGTGACCTAGGGAGTTCACCCCTCCACTTT.

V usage is TRBV13 and J usage is TRBJ1-1; D is undetermined. Trimming pared 5 bases from V and 3 bases from J, leaving 7 bases between. CDR3 length: 12 amino acids. Germline V CDR1 and CDR2: PRHDT, FYEKMQ (reference sequence). Here the CDR3 DNA reads TGTGCCAGCAGCGCAACCTACACTGAAGCTTTCTTT. It specifies CASSATYTEAFF.

The V and J genes are TRBV19 and TRBJ2-1; D not certain. Germline-derived CDR1 and CDR2 are LNHDA and SQIVND (reference sequence). The length of the CDR3 is 12 residues. Between the trimmed V and J ends, which lost 2 bases and 6 bases, there was a span of 5 bases. Written as DNA, the CDR3 is TGTGCCAGTAGTATACTCAGCAATGAGCAGTTCTTC. This codes for CASSILSNEQFF.

The V and J genes are TRBV27 and TRBJ2-3; 7 bases line up with TRBD2. Germline values: CDR1 MNHEY, CDR2 SMNVEV (reference sequence). The J segment lost 6 bases and the V segment lost 3 bases, leaving 15 bases of the junction unmatched. This CDR3 is 17 amino acids long. CDR3 sequence (DNA): TGTGCCAGCAGTTTCCTTGCACCTAGCGGTCTGGGGGATACGCAGTATTTT. This gives the protein CASSFLAPSGLGDTQYF.

This clone was counted once. This chain links TRBV10-3 with TRBJ2-7, with D unresolved. Trimming took off 8 bases at V and 2 bases at J, with 10 bases between the two ends. The CDR3 is 12 residues long. Looked up from germline, CDR1 is ENHRY and CDR2 is SYGVKD. In DNA, the CDR3 is TGTGCCATCGGCGACATAACCTACGAGCAGTACTTC. It yields the protein CAIGDITYEQYF.